This T cell receptor (beta chain) originates from a study of T cells after yellow fever vaccination. About the research overall: Where fractions had low cell numbers, libraries were prepared from them with the SMART-Seq v4 Ultra Low Input RNA kit. Findings and caveats of the study: Booster sampling recovered most clones from primary vaccination (approximately 96% CD4, just over 85% CD8). FACS-sorted repertoires could harbor abundant contaminating bulk-population clonotypes.

TCRdb redid the calling of the 5' RACE reads with MiXCR, one entry per CDR3 protein. The sample has nearly 550,000 distinct CDR3 sequences, roughly 19% seen once. CDR1 is MNHEY, CDR2 SVGAGI, per germline. This CDR3 has 19 amino acids. V gave up 2 bases and J gave up 2 bases, with 19 bases separating them. This clonotype was seen more than once but under ten times. Its antigen is unidentified. The chain couples TRBV6-5 to TRBJ1-6; no clear D. The sequencing here drew on PBMCs, taken 15 days after the yellow fever booster vaccination. The receptor was derived from a man aged 25 to 40 who received the YFV17D yellow fever vaccine. The CDR3: CASSYNPPREQPYNSPLHF. CDR3 DNA: TGTGCCAGCAGTTACAACCCCCCCCGGGAGCAGCCCTATAATTCACCCCTCCACTTT.